Presented here are 16 T cell receptor beta chains from one specimen sequenced in a study of lymphopenia after photon versus proton radiotherapy. Repertoires were generated with immunoSEQ multiplex PCR, while TCRdb's copy carries only in-frame clones and drops some. The data show about 8,000 clones, 80% to 90% seen once. Here the sequenced sample was peripheral blood, taken from a patient treated with photon-based radiotherapy. The receptor source for this set is a woman in her 70s with pancreatic cancer.

This sequence joins TRBV5-8 and TRBJ2-5; tentatively, D is TRBD1 (5 bases). V was trimmed by 0 bases and J by 4 bases, leaving 10 bases between them. CDR1 is SGHTS and CDR2 is YDEGEE in the germline V gene. This CDR3 spans 14 amino acids. DNA for the CDR3: TGTGCCAGCAGCTTGGGACGACAGCGAGAGACCCAGTACTTC. This encodes CASSLGRQRETQYF.

CDR3 region: CACHRRVGTGELFF. The CDR3 region has the DNA TGTGCCTGCCATAGGCGAGTAGGAACCGGGGAGCTGTTTTTT. The chain carries TRBV30 and TRBJ2-2; D is undetermined. The CDR3 totals 14 residues. Germline loops: CDR1 GTSNPN, CDR2 SVGIG (reference sequence). V was cut by 6 bases and J by 5 bases, with 16 bases left in between.

This clone qualifies as large. The rearrangement joins TRBV6-1 to TRBJ2-7; 8 bases are shared with TRBD2. V lost 1 base, J lost 3 bases, and 8 bases stayed unmatched. The CDR3 loop spans 16 amino acids. The germline gives CDR1 MNHNS, CDR2 SASEGT. In nucleotides, the CDR3 is TGTGCCAGCAGTGAAGGGACGGGAGGGTATTTCTACGAGCAGTACTTC. Amino acid sequence: CASSEGTGGYFYEQYF.

The chain recombines TRBV7-6 with TRBJ2-3; tentatively, D is TRBD2 (7 bases). The CDR3 spans 17 residues. Germline V gene sequence: CDR1 SGHVS, CDR2 FNYEAQ. V gave up 2 bases and J gave up 6 bases, with 21 bases separating them. CDR3 region: CASSLYPGGGSGDTQYF. The CDR3 DNA sequence: TGTGCCAGCAGCTTATACCCGGGGGGCGGGAGCGGTGATACGCAGTATTTT.

The chain recombines TRBV19 with TRBJ2-1; D possibly corresponds to TRBD1 (5 bases). This CDR3 is 14 amino acids long. Trimming cost V 7 bases and J 8 bases, with 18 bases left between them. Germline values: CDR1 LNHDA, CDR2 SQIVND (reference sequence). In DNA form, the CDR3 reads TGTGCCAGTAACAAAGGGGCAGGGTGGCATGAGCAGTTCTTC. As protein: CASNKGAGWHEQFF.

The CDR3 loop is CASSAQQGSNEKLFF. The CDR3 coding sequence is TGTGCCAGCAGTGCACAACAGGGCTCTAATGAAAAACTGTTTTTT. V gene TRBV28 combines with J gene TRBJ1-4; weak D call: TRBD1 (6 bases). The V gene lost 5 bases and the J gene lost 3 bases, with 13 bases spanning the gap. The CDR3 extends over 15 amino acids. Germline V gives CDR1 MDHEN, CDR2 SYDVKM.

The gene calls are TRBV29-1 and TRBJ1-4; 8 bases are a match to TRBD1. Germline CDR1 is SQVTM and CDR2 is ANQGSEA. The CDR3 spans 13 residues. The ends lost 7 bases at V and 3 bases at J; junction bases unmatched: 4. As DNA, the CDR3 is TGCAGCGGCAAACAGGGGGCTAATGAAAAACTGTTTTTT. This gives the protein CSGKQGANEKLFF.

This chain uses TRBV28 with TRBJ1-5, with D possibly TRBD1 on 5 matching bases. The CDR3 runs 14 residues. Looked up from germline, CDR1 is MDHEN and CDR2 is SYDVKM. V shed 4 bases and J shed 2 bases, with 9 bases lying between them. CDR3 in DNA: TGTGCCAGCAGTTCAGGGTTTGGCAATCAGCCCCAGCATTTT. Its protein is CASSSGFGNQPQHF.

For the CDR3, the DNA is TGTGCCAGCAGCGTATCCGCTAGCGGGGCTTCTTCAGATACGCAGTATTTT. Its protein product is CASSVSASGASSDTQYF. The rearrangement uses TRBV9 and TRBJ2-3; 9 bases map to TRBD2. There are 17 residues in the CDR3. J lost 4 bases, V lost 1 base, and 10 bases had no gene match. Germline CDR1 reads SGDLS; CDR2 reads YYNGEE.

This clone was seen once. This chain joins TRBV4-3 and TRBJ2-1; D is unclear. Germline CDR1 is LGHNA and CDR2 is YSLEER. V lost 4 bases to trimming and J lost 8 bases, with 12 bases between them. This CDR3 comprises 13 residues. CDR3 loop: CASSRGLVHEQFF. The CDR3, as DNA: TGCGCCAGCAGCCGGGGTCTAGTCCATGAGCAGTTCTTC.

This clone is a singleton in its sample. The chain uses TRBV2 and TRBJ2-3; D is undetermined. Germline CDR1 reads SNHLY; CDR2 reads FYNNEI. The CDR3 is 12 residues long. With 1 base removed from V and 5 bases from J, the gap between germline ends came to 4 bases. CDR3 amino acids: CASSEGGDTQYF. CDR3 DNA: TGTGCCAGCAGTGAAGGCGGAGATACGCAGTATTTT.

The gene calls are TRBV6-5 and TRBJ1-1; 7 nucleotides align to TRBD1. The CDR3 has 14 amino acids. From germline, CDR1 is MNHEY and CDR2 SVGAGI. V shed 4 bases and J 0 bases; nucleotides not matched to a gene: 2. The CDR3 loop is CASSSDRVNTEAFF. As DNA, the CDR3 is TGTGCCAGCAGTTCCGACAGGGTGAACACTGAAGCTTTCTTT.

The chain links TRBV4-3 to TRBJ2-2, with no clear D. The CDR3 covers 14 residues. Per germline, CDR1 LGHNA and CDR2 YSLEER. Between the trimmed V and J ends, which lost 0 bases and 5 bases, there was a span of 7 bases. The DNA of the CDR3 is TGCGCCAGCAGCCAAGATCTAATGACCGGGGAGCTGTTTTTT. It yields the protein CASSQDLMTGELFF.

The rearrangement links TRBV29-1 to TRBJ2-7, with a weak D call TRBD1 (6 bases). The germline V and J ends were trimmed by 4 bases and 3 bases, with 10 bases remaining between them. The germline gives CDR1 SQVTM, CDR2 ANQGSEA. This CDR3 is built from 12 residues. The CDR3 reads CSVGSGVYEQYF. The DNA for the CDR3 is TGCAGCGTTGGATCAGGGGTCTACGAGCAGTACTTC.

This chain joins TRBV19 and TRBJ1-6, with D perhaps TRBD1 (6 bases). The V gene's germline CDR1 is LNHDA and CDR2 SQIVND (reference sequence). V was pared by 4 bases and J by 7 bases, with 11 bases between. The CDR3 covers 14 residues. CDR3 sequence (DNA): TGTGCCAGTAGTACAGGGGCGGGAAATTCACCCCTCCACTTT. Translated: CASSTGAGNSPLHF.

The chain employs TRBV20-1 and TRBJ2-7; D is uncertain. The CDR3 runs to 11 residues. Germline assignment: CDR1 DFQATT and CDR2 SNEGSKA (reference sequence). V was trimmed by 0 bases and J by 7 bases, leaving 7 bases between them. CDR3 nucleotides: TGCAGTGCTAGAGACAGGCTGGAGCAGTACTTC. As protein: CSARDRLEQYF.